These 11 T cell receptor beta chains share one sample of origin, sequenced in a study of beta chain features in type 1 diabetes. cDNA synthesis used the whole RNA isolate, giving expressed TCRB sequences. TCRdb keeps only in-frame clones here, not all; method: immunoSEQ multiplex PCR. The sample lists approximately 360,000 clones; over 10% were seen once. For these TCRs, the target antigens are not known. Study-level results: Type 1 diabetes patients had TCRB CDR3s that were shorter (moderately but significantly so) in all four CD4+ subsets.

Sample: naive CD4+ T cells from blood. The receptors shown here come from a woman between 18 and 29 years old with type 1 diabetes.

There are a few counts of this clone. CDR3 nucleotide sequence: TGTGCCAGCTCACCCCCGACTAGCGGGGGGCAGAGTGAGCAGTTCTTC. Translation gives CASSPPTSGGQSEQFF. The V and J genes are TRBV18 and TRBJ2-1; 13 nucleotides line up with TRBD2. The CDR3 has 16 amino acids. Germline-derived CDR1 and CDR2 are KGHSH and LQKENI. The trim removed 3 bases at V and 9 bases at J, leaving 8 bases unmatched.

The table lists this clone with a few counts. For the CDR3, the DNA is TGTGCCAGCAGCCAAAGGGGGACGATCCAAGAGACCCAGTACTTC. Translation: CASSQRGTIQETQYF. This sequence joins TRBV4-2 and TRBJ2-5; D might be TRBD1 (6 bases). Trimming stripped 2 bases from V and 1 base from J, with 11 bases between. The germline gives CDR1 LGHNA, CDR2 YNFKEQ. CDR3 size: 15 residues.

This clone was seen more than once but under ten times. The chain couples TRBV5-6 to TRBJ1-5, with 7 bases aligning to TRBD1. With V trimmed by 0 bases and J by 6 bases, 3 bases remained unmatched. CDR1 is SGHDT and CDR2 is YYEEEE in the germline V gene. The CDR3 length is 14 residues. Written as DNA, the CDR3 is TGTGCCAGCAGCTTGGGACAGGGAATTCAGCCCCAGCATTTT. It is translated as CASSLGQGIQPQHF.

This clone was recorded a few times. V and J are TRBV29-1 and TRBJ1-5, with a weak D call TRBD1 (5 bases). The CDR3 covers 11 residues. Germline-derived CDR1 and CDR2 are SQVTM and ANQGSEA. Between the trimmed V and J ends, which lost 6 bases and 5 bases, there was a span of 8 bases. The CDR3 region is CSVDRDQPQHF. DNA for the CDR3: TGCAGCGTCGACAGAGATCAGCCCCAGCATTTT.

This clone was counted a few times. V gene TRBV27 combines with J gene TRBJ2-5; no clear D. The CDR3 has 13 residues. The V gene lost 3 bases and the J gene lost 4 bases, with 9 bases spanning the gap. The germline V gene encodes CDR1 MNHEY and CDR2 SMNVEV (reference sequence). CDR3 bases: TGTGCCAGCAGTTTGAGAGAGCGAGAGACCCAGTACTTC. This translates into CASSLRERETQYF.

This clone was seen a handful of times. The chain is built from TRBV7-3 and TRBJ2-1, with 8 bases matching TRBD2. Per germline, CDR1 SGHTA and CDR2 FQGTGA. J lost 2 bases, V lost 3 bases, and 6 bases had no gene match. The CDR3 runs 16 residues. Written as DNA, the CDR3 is TGTGCCAGCAGCTTTTCAGCGGGGGAGCCCTACAATGAGCAGTTCTTC. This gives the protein CASSFSAGEPYNEQFF.

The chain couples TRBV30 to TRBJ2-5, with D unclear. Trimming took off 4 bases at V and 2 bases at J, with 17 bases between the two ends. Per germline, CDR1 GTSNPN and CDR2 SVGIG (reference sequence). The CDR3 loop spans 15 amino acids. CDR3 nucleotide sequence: TGTGCCTGGAAGTACGGAGCACATGAGCAAGAGACCCAGTACTTC. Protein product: CAWKYGAHEQETQYF.

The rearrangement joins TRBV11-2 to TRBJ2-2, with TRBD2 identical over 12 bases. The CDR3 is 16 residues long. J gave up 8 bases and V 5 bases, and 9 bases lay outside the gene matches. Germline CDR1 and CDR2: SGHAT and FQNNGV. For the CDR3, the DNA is TGTGCCAGCAGCGCGGCTAGCGGGGGGGGATATGGGGAGCTGTTTTTT. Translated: CASSAASGGGYGELFF.

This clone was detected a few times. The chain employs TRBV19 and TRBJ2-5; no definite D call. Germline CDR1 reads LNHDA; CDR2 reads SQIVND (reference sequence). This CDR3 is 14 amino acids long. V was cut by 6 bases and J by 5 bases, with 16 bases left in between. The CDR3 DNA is TGTGCCAGTAGAACGTCATTGGGCAGGGAGACCCAGTACTTC. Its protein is CASRTSLGRETQYF.

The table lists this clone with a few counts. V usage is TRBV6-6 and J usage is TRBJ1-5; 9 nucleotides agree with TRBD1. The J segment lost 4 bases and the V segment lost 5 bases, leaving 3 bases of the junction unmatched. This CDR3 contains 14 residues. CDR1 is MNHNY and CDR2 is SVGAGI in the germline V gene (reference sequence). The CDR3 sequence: CASSNDRGNQPQHF. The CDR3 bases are TGTGCCAGCAGTAACGACAGGGGGAATCAGCCCCAGCATTTT.

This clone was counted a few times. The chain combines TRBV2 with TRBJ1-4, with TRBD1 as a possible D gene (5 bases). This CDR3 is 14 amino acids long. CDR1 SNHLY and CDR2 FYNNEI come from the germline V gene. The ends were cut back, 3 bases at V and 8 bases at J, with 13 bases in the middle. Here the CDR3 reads CASSDRGSGEKLFF. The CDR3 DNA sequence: TGTGCCAGCAGTGACCGGGGGTCGGGGGAAAAACTGTTTTTT.